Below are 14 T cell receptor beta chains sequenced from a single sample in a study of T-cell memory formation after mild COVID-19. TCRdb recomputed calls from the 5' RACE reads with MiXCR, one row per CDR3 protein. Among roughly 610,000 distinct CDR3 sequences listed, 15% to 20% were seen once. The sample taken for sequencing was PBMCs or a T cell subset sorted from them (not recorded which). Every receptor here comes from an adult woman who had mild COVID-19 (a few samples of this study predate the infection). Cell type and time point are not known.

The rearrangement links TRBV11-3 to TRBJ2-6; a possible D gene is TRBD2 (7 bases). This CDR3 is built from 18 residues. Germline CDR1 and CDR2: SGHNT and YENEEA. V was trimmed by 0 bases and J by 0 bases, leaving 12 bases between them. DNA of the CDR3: TGTGCCAGCAGCTTAGACAGCGGGACACGCTCTGGGGCCAACGTCCTGACTTTC. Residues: CASSLDSGTRSGANVLTF.

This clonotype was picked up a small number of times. CDR3 region: CASSLGSHRNIQYF. The CDR3 bases are TGTGCCAGCAGCTTAGGGTCCCACCGAAACATTCAGTACTTC. The V call is TRBV11-3, the J call TRBJ2-4; D is unresolved. This CDR3 has 14 amino acids. The V end lost 1 base, the J end lost 6 bases, and 10 bases lay between the germline ends. The germline gives CDR1 SGHNT, CDR2 YENEEA.

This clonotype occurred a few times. DNA of the CDR3: TGTGCCAGCAGCAACCAGGGAGTAGAACCCCAGTACTTC. Protein product: CASSNQGVEPQYF. The chain joins TRBV4-2 to TRBJ2-5; tentatively, D is TRBD1 or TRBD2 (5 bases each). In germline, CDR1 is LGHNA, CDR2 YNFKEQ. The CDR3 runs 13 residues. The V and J ends lost 5 bases and 9 bases respectively, with 16 bases between them.

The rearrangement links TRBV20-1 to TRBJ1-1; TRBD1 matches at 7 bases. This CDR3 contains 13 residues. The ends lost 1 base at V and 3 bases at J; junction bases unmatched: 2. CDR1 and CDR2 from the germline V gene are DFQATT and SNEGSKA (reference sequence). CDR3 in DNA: TGCAGTGCTAGAGGTCAGGGGGACACTGAAGCTTTCTTT. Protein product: CSARGQGDTEAFF.

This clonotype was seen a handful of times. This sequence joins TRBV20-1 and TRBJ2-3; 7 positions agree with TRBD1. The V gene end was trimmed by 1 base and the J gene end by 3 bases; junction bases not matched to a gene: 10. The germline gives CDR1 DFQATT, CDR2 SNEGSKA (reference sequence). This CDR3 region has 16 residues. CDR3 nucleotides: TGCAGTGCTAGAGGTCCCGAGACAGGGTTGACAGATACGCAGTATTTT. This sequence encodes CSARGPETGLTDTQYF.

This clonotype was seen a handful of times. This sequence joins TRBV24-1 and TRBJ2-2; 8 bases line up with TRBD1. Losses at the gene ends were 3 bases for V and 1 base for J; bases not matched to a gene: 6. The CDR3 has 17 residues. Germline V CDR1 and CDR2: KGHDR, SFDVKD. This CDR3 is CATSDPPGTGNTGELFF. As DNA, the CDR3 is TGTGCCACCAGTGATCCACCGGGGACAGGGAACACCGGGGAGCTGTTTTTT.

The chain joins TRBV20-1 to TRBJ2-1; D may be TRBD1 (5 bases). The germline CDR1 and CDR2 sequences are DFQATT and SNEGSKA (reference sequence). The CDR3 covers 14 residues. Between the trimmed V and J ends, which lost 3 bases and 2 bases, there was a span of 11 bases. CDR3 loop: CSASRGSPYNEQFF. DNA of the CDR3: TGCAGTGCTAGTAGGGGATCTCCCTACAATGAGCAGTTCTTC.

Written as DNA, the CDR3 is TGCGCCAGCAGCCCGGCCGGGGTAAGACAGCCCCTTAGCACAGATACGCAGTATTTT. This codes for CASSPAGVRQPLSTDTQYF. V and J are TRBV5-1 and TRBJ2-3; D is perhaps TRBD1 or TRBD2 (5 bases each). The V end lost 4 bases, the J end lost 0 bases, and 24 bases lay between the germline ends. The CDR3 runs 19 residues. Germline-derived CDR1 and CDR2 are SGHRS and YFSETQ.

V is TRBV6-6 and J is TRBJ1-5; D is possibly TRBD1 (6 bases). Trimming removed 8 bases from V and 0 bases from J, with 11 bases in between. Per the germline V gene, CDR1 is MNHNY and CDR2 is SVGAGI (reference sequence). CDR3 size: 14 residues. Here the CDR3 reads CASLRGGSNQPQHF. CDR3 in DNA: TGTGCCAGCTTGAGGGGGGGTAGCAATCAGCCCCAGCATTTT.

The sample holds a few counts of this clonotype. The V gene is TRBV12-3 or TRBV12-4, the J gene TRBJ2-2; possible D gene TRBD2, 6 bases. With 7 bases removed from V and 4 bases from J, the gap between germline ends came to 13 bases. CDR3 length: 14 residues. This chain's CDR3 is CASKEGLVTGELFF. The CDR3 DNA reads TGTGCCAGCAAGGAGGGGCTTGTCACCGGGGAGCTGTTTTTT.

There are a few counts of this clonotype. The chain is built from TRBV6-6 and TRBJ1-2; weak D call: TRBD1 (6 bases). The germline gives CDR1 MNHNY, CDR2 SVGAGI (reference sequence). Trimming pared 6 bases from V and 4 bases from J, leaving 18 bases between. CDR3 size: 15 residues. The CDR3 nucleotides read TGTGCCAGCAGAACAATACCGACAGGCACCTATGGCTACACCTTC. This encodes CASRTIPTGTYGYTF.

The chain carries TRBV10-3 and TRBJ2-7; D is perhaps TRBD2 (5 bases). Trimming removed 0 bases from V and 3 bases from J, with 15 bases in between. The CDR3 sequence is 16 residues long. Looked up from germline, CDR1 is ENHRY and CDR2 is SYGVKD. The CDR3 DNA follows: TGTGCCATCAGTGAGTCTCTACAGACCGGGAACTACGAGCAGTACTTC. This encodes CAISESLQTGNYEQYF.

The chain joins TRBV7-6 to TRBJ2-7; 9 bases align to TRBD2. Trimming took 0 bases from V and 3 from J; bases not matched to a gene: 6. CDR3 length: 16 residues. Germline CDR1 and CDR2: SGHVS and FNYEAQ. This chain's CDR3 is CASSLAVSGGFYEQYF. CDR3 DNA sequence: TGTGCCAGCAGCTTAGCGGTGAGCGGGGGGTTCTACGAGCAGTACTTC.

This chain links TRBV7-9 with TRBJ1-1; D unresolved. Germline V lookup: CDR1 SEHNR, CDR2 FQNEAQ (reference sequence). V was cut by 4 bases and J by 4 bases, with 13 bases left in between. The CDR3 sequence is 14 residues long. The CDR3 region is CASSSITGITEAFF. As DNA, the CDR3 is TGTGCCAGCAGCTCCATAACGGGGATCACTGAAGCTTTCTTT. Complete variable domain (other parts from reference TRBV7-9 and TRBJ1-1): DTGVSQNPRHKITKRGQNVTFRCDPISEHNRLYWYRQTLGQGPEFLTYFQNEAQLEKSRLLSDRFSAERPKGSFSTLEIQRTEQGDSAMYLCASSSITGITEAFFGQGTRLTVV.